The present TCR beta chain was sequenced within a study of blood T cell repertoires in COVID-19. Measured with immunoSEQ multiplex PCR; TCRdb has only the in-frame clones, and not every one. The sample lists 300,000 to 450,000 clones, roughly nine tenths occurring once. Germline CDR1 reads SGHRS; CDR2 reads YFSETQ. The V end was cut by 2 bases, the J end by 4 bases, with 12 bases between. This CDR3 is built from 14 residues. This TCR was recovered from a woman in her sixties or seventies with COVID-19, enrolled during active disease. The rearrangement uses TRBV5-1 and TRBJ1-1, with D possibly TRBD1 on 5 matching bases. Sequenced: peripheral blood. The CDR3 bases are TGCGCCAGCAGCTTCACCGGGACTGCCACTGAAGCTTTCTTT. This sequence encodes CASSFTGTATEAFF.